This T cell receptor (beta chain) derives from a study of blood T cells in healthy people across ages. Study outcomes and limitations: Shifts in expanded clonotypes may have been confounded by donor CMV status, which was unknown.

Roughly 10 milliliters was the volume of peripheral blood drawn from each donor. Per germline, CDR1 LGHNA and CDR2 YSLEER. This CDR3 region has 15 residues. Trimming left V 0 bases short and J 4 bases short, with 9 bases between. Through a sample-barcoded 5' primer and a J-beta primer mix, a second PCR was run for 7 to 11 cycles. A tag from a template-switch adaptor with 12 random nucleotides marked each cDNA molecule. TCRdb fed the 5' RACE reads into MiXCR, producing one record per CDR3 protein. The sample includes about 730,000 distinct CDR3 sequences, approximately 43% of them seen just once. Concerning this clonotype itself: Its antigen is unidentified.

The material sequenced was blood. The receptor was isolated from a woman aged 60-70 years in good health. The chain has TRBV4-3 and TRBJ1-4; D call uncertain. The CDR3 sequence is CASSQDRGLNEKLFF. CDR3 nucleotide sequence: TGCGCCAGCAGCCAAGACCGGGGTCTTAATGAAAAACTGTTTTTT.